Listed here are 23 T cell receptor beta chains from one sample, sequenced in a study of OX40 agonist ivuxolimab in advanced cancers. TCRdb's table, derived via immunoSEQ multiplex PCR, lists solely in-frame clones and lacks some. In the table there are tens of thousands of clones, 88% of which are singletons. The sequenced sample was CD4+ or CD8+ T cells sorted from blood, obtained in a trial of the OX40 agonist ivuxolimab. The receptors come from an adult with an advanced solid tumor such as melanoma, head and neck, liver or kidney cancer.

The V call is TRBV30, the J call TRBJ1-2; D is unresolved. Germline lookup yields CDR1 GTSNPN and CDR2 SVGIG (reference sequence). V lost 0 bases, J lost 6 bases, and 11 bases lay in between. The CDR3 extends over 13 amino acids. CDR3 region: CAWSVGSYDGYTF. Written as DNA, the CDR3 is TGTGCCTGGAGTGTAGGATCTTACGATGGCTACACCTTC.

CDR3 region: CASSVAGGSRYGYTF. DNA of the CDR3: TGTGCCAGCAGCGTAGCAGGGGGATCCCGATATGGCTACACCTTC. The chain recombines TRBV9 with TRBJ1-2; TRBD1 aligns across 7 bases. J was trimmed by 5 bases and V by 0 bases; bases with no gene match: 7. CDR3 length equals 15 residues. Looked up from germline, CDR1 is SGDLS and CDR2 is YYNGEE.

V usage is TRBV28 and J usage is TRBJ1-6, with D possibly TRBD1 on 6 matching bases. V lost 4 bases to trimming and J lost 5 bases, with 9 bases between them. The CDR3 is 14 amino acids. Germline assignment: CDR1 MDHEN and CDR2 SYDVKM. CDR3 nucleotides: TGTGCCAGCAGTTGGGCAGGGGATAATTCACCCCTCCACTTT. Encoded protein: CASSWAGDNSPLHF.

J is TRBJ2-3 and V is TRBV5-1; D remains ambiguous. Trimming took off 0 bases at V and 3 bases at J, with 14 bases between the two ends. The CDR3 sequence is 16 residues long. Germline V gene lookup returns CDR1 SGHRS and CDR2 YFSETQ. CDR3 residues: CASSLEGDLGTDTQYF. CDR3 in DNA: TGCGCCAGCAGCTTGGAAGGAGACTTAGGGACAGATACGCAGTATTTT.

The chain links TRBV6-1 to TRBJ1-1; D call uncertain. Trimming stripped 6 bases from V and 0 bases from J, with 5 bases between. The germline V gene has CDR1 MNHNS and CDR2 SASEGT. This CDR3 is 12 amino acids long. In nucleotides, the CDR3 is TGTGCCAGCAGATGGCTGAACACTGAAGCTTTCTTT. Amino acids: CASRWLNTEAFF.

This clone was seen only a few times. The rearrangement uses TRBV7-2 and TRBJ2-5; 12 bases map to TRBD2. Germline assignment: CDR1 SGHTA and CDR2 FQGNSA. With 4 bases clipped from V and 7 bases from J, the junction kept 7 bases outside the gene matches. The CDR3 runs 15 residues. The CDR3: CASSSGLAGQGTQYF. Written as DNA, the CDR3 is TGTGCCAGCAGCTCTGGACTAGCGGGGCAGGGGACCCAGTACTTC. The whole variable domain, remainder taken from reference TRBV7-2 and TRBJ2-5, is GAGVSQSPSNKVTEKGKDVELRCDPISGHTALYWYRQSLGQGLEFLIYFQGNSAPDKSGLPSDRFSAERTGGSVSTLTIQRTQQEDSAVYLCASSSGLAGQGTQYFGPGTRLLVL.

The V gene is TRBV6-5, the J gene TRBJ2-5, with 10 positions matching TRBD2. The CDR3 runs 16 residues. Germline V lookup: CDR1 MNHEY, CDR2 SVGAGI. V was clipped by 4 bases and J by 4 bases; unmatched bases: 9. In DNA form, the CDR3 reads TGTGCCAGCAGTTTAAGAGCGGGAGGGCGTGTAGAGACCCAGTACTTC. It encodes CASSLRAGGRVETQYF.

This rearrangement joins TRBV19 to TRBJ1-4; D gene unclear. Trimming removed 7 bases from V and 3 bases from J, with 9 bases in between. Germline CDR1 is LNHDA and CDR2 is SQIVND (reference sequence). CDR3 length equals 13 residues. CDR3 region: CASTGRPNEKLFF. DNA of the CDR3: TGTGCCAGTACCGGCAGACCTAATGAAAAACTGTTTTTT.

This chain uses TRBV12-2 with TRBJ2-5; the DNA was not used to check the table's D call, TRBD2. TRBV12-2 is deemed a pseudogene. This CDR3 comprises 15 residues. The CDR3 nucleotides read TGTGCAAGTCGCTTATTTTTGCGGTTAGAAGAGACCCAGTACTTC. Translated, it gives CASRLFLRLEETQYF.

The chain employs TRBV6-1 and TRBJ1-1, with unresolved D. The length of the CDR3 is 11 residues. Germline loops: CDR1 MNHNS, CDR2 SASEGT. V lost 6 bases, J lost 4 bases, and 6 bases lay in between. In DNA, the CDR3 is TGTGCCAGCAGGGGTTTCACTGAAGCTTTCTTT. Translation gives CASRGFTEAFF.

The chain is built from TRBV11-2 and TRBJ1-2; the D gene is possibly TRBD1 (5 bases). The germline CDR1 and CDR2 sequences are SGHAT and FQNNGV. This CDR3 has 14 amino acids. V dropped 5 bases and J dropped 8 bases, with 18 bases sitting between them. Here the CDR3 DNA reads TGTGCCAGCAGCCTCGGGGACCTCGCGTTCGGCTACACCTTC. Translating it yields CASSLGDLAFGYTF.

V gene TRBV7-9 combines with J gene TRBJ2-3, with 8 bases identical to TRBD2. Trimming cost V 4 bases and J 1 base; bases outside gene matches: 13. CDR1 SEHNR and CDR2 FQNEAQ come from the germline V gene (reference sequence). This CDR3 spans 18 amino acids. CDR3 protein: CASSSFARSGGRTDTQYF. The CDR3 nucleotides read TGTGCCAGCAGCTCATTCGCCCGGAGCGGGGGTCGCACAGATACGCAGTATTTT.

The CDR3 protein is CATTSYKNYEQYF. The CDR3 nucleotides read TGTGCCACAACTAGCTACAAGAACTACGAGCAGTACTTC. The V call is TRBV6-6, the J call TRBJ2-7; D is possibly TRBD2 (6 bases). Germline V gene sequence: CDR1 MNHNY, CDR2 SVGAGI (reference sequence). The CDR3 sequence is 13 residues long. The germline V and J ends were trimmed by 10 bases and 3 bases, with 16 bases remaining between them.

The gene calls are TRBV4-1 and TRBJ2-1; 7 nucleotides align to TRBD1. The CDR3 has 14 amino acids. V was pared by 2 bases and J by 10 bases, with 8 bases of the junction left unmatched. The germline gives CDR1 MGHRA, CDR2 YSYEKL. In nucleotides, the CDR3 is TGCGCCAGCAGCCAACTCAGACAGGGCGCCGAGCAGTTCTTC. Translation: CASSQLRQGAEQFF.

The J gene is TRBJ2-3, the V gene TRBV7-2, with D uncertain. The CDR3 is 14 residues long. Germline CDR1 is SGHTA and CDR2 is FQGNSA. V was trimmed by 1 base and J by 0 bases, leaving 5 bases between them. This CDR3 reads CASSLEASTDTQYF. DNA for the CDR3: TGTGCCAGCAGCTTAGAGGCTAGCACAGATACGCAGTATTTT.

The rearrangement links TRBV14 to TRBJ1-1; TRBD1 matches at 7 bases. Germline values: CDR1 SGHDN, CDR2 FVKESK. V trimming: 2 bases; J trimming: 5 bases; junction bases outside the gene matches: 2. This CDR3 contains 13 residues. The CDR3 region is CASSQSRGTEAFF. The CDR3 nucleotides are TGTGCCAGCAGCCAATCCAGGGGGACTGAAGCTTTCTTT.

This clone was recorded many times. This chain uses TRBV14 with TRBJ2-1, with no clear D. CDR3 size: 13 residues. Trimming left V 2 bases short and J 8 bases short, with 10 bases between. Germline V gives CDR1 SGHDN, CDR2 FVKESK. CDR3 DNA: TGTGCCAGCAGCCAATTAGAAGGCCATGAGCAGTTCTTC. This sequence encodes CASSQLEGHEQFF.

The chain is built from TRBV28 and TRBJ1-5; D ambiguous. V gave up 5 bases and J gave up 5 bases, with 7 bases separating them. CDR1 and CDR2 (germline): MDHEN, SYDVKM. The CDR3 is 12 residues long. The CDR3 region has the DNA TGTGCCAGCAGTCTGGTAGATCAGCCCCAGCATTTT. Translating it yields CASSLVDQPQHF.

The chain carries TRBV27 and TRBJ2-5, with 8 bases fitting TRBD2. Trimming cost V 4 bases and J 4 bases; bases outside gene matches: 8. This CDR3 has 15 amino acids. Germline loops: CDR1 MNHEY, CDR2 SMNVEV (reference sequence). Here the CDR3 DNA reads TGTGCCAGCAGTTACTCAAAAGCGGGGGCAGAGACCCAGTACTTC. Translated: CASSYSKAGAETQYF.

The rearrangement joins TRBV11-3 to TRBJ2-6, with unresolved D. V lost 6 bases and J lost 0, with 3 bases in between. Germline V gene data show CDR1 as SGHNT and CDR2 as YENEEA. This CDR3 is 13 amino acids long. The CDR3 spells CASSPSGANVLTF. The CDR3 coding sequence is TGTGCCAGCAGTCCCTCTGGGGCCAACGTCCTGACTTTC. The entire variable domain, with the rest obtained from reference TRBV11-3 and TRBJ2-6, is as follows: EAGVVQSPRYKIIEKKQPVAFWCNPISGHNTLYWYLQNLGQGPELLIRYENEEAVDDSQLPKDRFSAERLKGVDSTLKIQPAELGDSAVYLCASSPSGANVLTFGAGSRLTVL.

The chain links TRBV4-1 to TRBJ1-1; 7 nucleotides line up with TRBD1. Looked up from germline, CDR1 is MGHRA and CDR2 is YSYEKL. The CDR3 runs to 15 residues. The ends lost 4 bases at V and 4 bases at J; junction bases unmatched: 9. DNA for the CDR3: TGCGCCAGCAGCCGGGGGGAGGGGGCAGTCACTGAAGCTTTCTTT. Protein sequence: CASSRGEGAVTEAFF.

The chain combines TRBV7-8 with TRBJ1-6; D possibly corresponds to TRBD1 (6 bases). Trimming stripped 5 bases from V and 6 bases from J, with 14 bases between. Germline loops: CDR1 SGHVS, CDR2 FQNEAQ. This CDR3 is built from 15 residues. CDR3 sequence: CASSPNRDRNSPLHF. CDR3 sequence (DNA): TGTGCCAGCAGCCCGAACAGGGATCGTAATTCACCCCTCCACTTT.

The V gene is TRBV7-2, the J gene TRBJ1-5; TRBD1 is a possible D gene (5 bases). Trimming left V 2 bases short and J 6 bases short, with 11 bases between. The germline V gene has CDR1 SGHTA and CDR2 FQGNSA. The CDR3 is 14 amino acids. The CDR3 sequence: CASSLFQGGQPQHF. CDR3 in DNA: TGTGCCAGCAGCTTATTTCAGGGTGGTCAGCCCCAGCATTTT.